These T cell receptor beta chains were read from a single sample in a study of CD8 T cells in Susac syndrome. TCRdb reprocessed the immunoSEQ multiplex PCR reads with MiXCR, giving one entry per CDR3 protein. Of approximately 190,000 distinct CDR3 sequences in the sample, around 95% were seen once. Sequencing input: CD4+ T cells from PBMCs. These receptors originate from a human donor with Susac syndrome. Both conserved end residues are part of each CDR3. A D gene is named only where the DNA matches it firmly. A clone size is listed for some rows: how often the clone was seen (once, few, many), or a class if it is expanded.

>12|NA|NA|TRBJ2-3|TRBV6-2/TRBV6-3
CAARGFRDTQYF
TGTGCCGCAAGAGGTTTCAGAGATACGCAGTATTTT
>15|NA|NA|TRBJ1-3|TRBV30
CAWSVSSGLGNTIYF
TGTGCCTGGAGTGTAAGCTCAGGGCTCGGAAACACCATATATTTT
>15|NA|NA|TRBJ1-5|TRBV3-1
CASSPFGAGNQPQHF
TGTGCCAGCAGCCCCTTCGGCGCGGGCAATCAGCCCCAGCATTTT
>14|NA|NA|TRBJ2-5|TRBV19
CASSPYTTQETQYF
TGTGCCAGTAGTCCATACACAACTCAAGAGACCCAGTACTTC
>14|NA|NA|TRBJ2-7|TRBV18
CASSPDSLSYEQYF
TGTGCCAGCTCACCGGACAGCCTATCCTACGAGCAGTACTTC
>14|NA|TRBD1|TRBJ2-1|TRBV20-1
CSAGRQGANNEQFF
TGCAGTGCCGGTAGACAGGGGGCTAACAATGAGCAGTTCTTC
>16|NA|NA|TRBJ1-3|TRBV28
CASGPVGRTSGNTIYF
TGTGCCAGCGGCCCGGTCGGTCGGACCTCTGGAAACACCATATATTTT
>16|NA|TRBD2|TRBJ2-1|TRBV9
CASSATSSGGAWEQFF
TGTGCCAGCAGTGCCACCTCGAGCGGGGGGGCGTGGGAGCAGTTCTTC
>11|NA|NA|TRBJ1-1|TRBV11-2
CASSLGVFVFF
TGTGCCAGCAGCTTAGGGGTTTTCGTTTTCTTT
>17|once|TRBD1|TRBJ2-3|TRBV2
CASSESFVGGLTDTQYF
TGTGCCAGCAGTGAAAGTTTCGTAGGGGGCCTCACAGATACGCAGTATTTT